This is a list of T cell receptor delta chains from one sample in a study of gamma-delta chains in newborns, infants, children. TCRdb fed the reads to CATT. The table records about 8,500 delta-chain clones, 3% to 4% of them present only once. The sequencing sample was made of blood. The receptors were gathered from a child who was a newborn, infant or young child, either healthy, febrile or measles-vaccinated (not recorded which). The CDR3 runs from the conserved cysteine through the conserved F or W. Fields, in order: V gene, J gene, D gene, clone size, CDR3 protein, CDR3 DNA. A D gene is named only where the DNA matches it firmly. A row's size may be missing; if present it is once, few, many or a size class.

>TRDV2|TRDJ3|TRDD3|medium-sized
CACDLLGDTHWDTRQMFF
TGTGCCTGTGACCTACTGGGGGATACGCACTGGGACACCCGACAGATGTTTTTC
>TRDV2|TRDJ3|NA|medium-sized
CACDTWTGSWDTRQMFF
TGTGCCTGTGACACCTGGACTGGCTCCTGGGACACCCGACAGATGTTTTTC
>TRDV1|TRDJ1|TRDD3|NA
CALGERWGIGADKLIF
TGTGCTCTTGGGGAAAGGTGGGGGATAGGAGCCGATAAACTCATCTTT
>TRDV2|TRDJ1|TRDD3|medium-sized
CACDTLGIAGDKLIF
TGTGCCTGTGACACCCTGGGGATAGCGGGCGATAAACTCATCTTT
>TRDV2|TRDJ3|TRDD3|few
CACDTVLLGVSSWDTRQMFF
TGTGCCTGTGACACCGTTTTACTGGGGGTAAGCTCCTGGGACACCCGACAGATGTTTTTC
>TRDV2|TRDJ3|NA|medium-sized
CACDTVLGDPWDTRQMFF
TGTGCCTGTGACACCGTACTGGGAGACCCCTGGGACACCCGACAGATGTTTTTC
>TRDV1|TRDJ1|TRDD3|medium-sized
CALGELSLLGVGYTDKLIF
TGTGCTCTTGGGGAACTATCCCTACTGGGGGTCGGCTACACCGATAAACTCATCTTT
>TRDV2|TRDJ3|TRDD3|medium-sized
CACDDILGDTSWDTRQMFF
TGTGCCTGTGACGACATACTGGGGGATACCTCCTGGGACACCCGACAGATGTTTTTC
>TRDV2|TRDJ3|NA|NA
CACGILVDLSWDTRQMFF
TGTGCCTGTGGCATACTGGTGGACCTTTCCTGGGACACCCGACAGATGTTTTTC
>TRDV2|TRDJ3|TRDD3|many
CACDTVLLGESSWDTRQMFF
TGTGCCTGTGACACCGTTCTACTGGGGGAAAGCTCCTGGGACACCCGACAGATGTTTTTC
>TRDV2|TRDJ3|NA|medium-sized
CACDCSWDTRQMFF
TGTGCCTGTGACTGCTCCTGGGACACCCGACAGATGTTTTTC
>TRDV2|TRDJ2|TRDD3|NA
CACDKVLGDPGLTAQLFF
TGTGCCTGTGACAAAGTACTGGGGGATCCAGGTTTGACAGCACAACTCTTCTTT
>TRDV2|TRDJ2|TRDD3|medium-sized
CACTGGYATAQLFF
TGTGCCTGTACTGGGGGATACGCAACAGCACAACTCTTCTTT
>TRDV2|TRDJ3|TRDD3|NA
CACDGVLGDTSWDTRQMFF
TGTGCCTGTGACGGTGTGCTGGGGGATACCTCCTGGGACACCCGACAGATGTTTTTC
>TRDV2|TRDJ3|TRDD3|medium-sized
CACEYWGHSWDTRQMFF
TGTGCCTGTGAGTACTGGGGGCACTCCTGGGACACCCGACAGATGTTTTTC
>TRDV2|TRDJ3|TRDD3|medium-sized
CACDPVLGVSSWDTRQMFF
TGTGCCTGTGACCCCGTACTGGGGGTAAGCTCCTGGGACACCCGACAGATGTTTTTC
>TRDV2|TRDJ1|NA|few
CACDTVGSFTDKLTF
TGTGCCTGTGACACCGTGGGATCCTTCACCGATAAGCTCACCTTT